The entry below gives a single TCR beta chain sequence along with its context. Its antigen target is currently unknown. No clone much larger than this one lies a single base away; base qualities are absent. The data are from a study of memory CD8 T cells in hepatitis C reinfection (dated by TCRdb to 2015 to 2018). A note on the overall study: A few donors spontaneously resolved two consecutive HCV infections, while two donors cleared a primary infection but became chronically infected after reinfection. A case counted as HCV reinfection when an HCV RNA test came back positive after two negative tests taken at least 60 days apart. Several reinfection cases with stored pre-reinfection samples were identified between about 2009 and 2013. Participants who had resolved a prior HCV infection were followed every 3 months in the reinfection study. The study tracked the TCR beta repertoire of virus-specific CD8 T cells longitudinally across an HCV reinfection episode in four to six donors. Pre-reinfection samples were taken from 55 to 20 weeks before reinfection was detected.

On the study overall, not on this receptor specifically: With only a few donors, the study could not reach definitive conclusions about public clonotypes linked to secondary clearance.

In light of the paper, this sample's time point label describes: pre-reinfection, 55 to 20 weeks before reinfection detection. Sorted cells were sequenced directly ex vivo, with no in vitro expansion before TCR sequencing. Donors were people who inject drugs enrolled in the Montreal Acute Hepatitis C Cohort Study (HEPCO) in Canada. As controls, total naive CD8 T cells were sorted as viable CD3+ CD8+ CD45RO- cells from a couple of donors at all three reinfection time points. Before sorting, cryopreserved peripheral blood mononuclear cells were thawed and used as the source for purifying CD8 T cells. Negative selection with the MACS CD8+ T cell Isolation Kit was used to enrich CD8 T cells. A BD FACSAria II sorter with FACSDiva software was used for cell sorting, and FlowJo was used for data analysis. V has 1 base trimmed and J has 1 base trimmed; junction bases matching no gene number 6. The CDR3 covers 15 residues, taking in both the cysteine and the phenylalanine. Here the CDR3 DNA is all that survives: 45 bases in frame from base 1. From a lookup of the germline V gene (reference sequence), CDR1 and CDR2 are GTSNPN and SVGIG.

Receptor libraries were prepared by the immunoSEQ multiplex PCR assay. Genomic DNA was extracted from the sorted cells, and Adaptive Biotechnologies' automated high-throughput method was used to sequence the TCR beta V, D and J regions. A two-step, bias-controlled multiplex PCR was used to amplify the CDR3 regions. Amplified TCR beta libraries were sequenced on an Illumina instrument. The study's processing was this. Demultiplexed reads were processed to reduce amplification and sequencing bias, and the IMGT database was used to assign CDR3 sequences to gene families. ImmunoSEQ software version 2.0 was used to analyze repertoire data. Out-of-frame sequences and sequences with stop codons in the CDR3 were removed from clonotype lists. Clonotypes with a frequency below 0.01% were excluded because such low-frequency clonotypes corresponded to less than one cell. Richness was computed as observed richness divided by input cell number, and evenness as Shannon entropy divided by log observed richness. Repertoire diversity and the similarity between time points were measured using Simpson diversity and Morisita-Horn overlap indices. Each clonotype was placed into one of four groups: dominant (>1%), sub-dominant (0.5-0.99%), low abundance (0.1-0.49%) or lowest abundance (<0.1%). The germline index was obtained by subtracting total nucleotide additions from total CDR3 length and then dividing the result by total CDR3 length. Entries here come from immuneACCESS through TCRdb and include only in-frame sequences with V and J called. Some clones fail to appear in such tables; in the studies checked, an unresolved V gene covers under half of the shortfall, and the cause of the remainder is unknown. V and J calls and clone size are given by that table; D and trimming were obtained from the DNA. The sample table lists approximately 6,200 clones, 80% to 90% of them with a count of one. The ten largest clones take up approximately 23% of the sample.

Sequencing was performed on naive CD8+ T cells sorted from blood. The label giving this sample's cell subset or site can be read as: total naive CD8+CD45RO- T cells. This receptor was obtained from a man aged 50-60 years with hepatitis C virus infection. This chain is built from TRBV30 and TRBJ2-5, with 7 bases matching TRBD1. The CDR3: CAWSETGVLQETQYF. Here is the DNA: TGTGCCTGGAGTGAAACAGGGGTCCTCCAAGAGACCCAGTACTTC. With the rest looked up from the reference TRBV30 and TRBJ2-5 genes rather than sequenced, the full variable domain is SQTIHQWPATLVQPVGSPLSLECTVEGTSNPNLYWYRQAAGRGLQLLFYSVGIGQISSEVPQNLSASRPQDRQFILSSKKLLLSDSGFYLCAWSETGVLQETQYFGPGTRLLVL.